This T cell receptor beta chain emerged from a study of T cells in Graves' hyperthyroidism and ophthalmopathy. Researchers took RNA transcripts and amplified the TCR beta CDR3 regions from them. Using the HTBI primer set, a first-round RT-PCR was run on the TCR CDR3. TCRdb reprocessed the multiplex PCR reads with MiXCR, giving one entry per CDR3 protein. The repertoire holds hundreds of thousands of distinct CDR3 sequences, with 40% to 55% as singletons. V lost 4 bases, J lost 0 bases, and 18 bases lay in between. CDR3 length: 17 amino acids. The germline gives CDR1 SNHLY, CDR2 FYNNEI. This receptor was taken from an adult man with Graves' disease, either hyperthyroidism or ophthalmopathy (not recorded which). The V and J genes are TRBV2 and TRBJ1-1; tentative D call: TRBD1 (6 bases). The sample was peripheral blood or thyroid tissue (not recorded which). The CDR3 bases are TGTGCCAGCAGTGCTGGCTTGGGACAAACCTTGAACACTGAAGCTTTCTTT. It yields the protein CASSAGLGQTLNTEAFF.